Following are 2 T cell receptor beta chains from one sample sequenced in a study of T cells after yellow fever vaccination. TCRdb reanalysed the 5' RACE reads using MiXCR and keeps one entry per CDR3 protein. There are approximately 300,000 distinct CDR3 sequences in the sample; 8.7% occur only once, and roughly 18% lies in the top ten. The source was PBMCs, collected on the day of the first yellow fever vaccination. The receptors here all came from a man between 18 and 35 years old who received the YFV17D yellow fever vaccine.

This clonotype appeared a few times. The CDR3 DNA follows: TGTGCCAGCAGTACCGCCGGGACGGACTACGAGCAGTACGTC. This gives the protein CASSTAGTDYEQYV. The V and J genes are TRBV28 and TRBJ2-7; the D gene could be TRBD1 or TRBD2 (5 bases each). This CDR3 contains 14 residues. Germline loops: CDR1 MDHEN, CDR2 SYDVKM. Trimming removed 5 bases from V and 3 bases from J, with 14 bases in between.

This clonotype showed up just a few times. The chain has TRBV6-1 and TRBJ1-2; D is perhaps TRBD1 (5 bases). Germline values: CDR1 MNHNS, CDR2 SASEGT. The CDR3 is 17 amino acids. The V gene lost 4 bases and the J gene lost 6 bases, with 24 bases spanning the gap. The CDR3 DNA reads TGTGCCAGCAGTGCCGCGGCAGGGCTCACAAGCGGGAATGGCTACACCTTC. Translating it yields CASSAAAGLTSGNGYTF.